This T cell receptor (beta chain) was recovered during a study of blood T cell repertoires in COVID-19. In the original analysis: Amplified reference gene primers provided the basis for estimating nucleated cell counts. Generated by immunoSEQ multiplex PCR, the TCRdb table keeps only in-frame clones and is missing some. Clone size and the V and J calls come from that table; the DNA yielded D and trimming. The table shows about 490,000 clones, with approximately 85% occurring only once. CDR3 size: 13 residues. V shed 10 bases and J 4 bases; nucleotides not matched to a gene: 9. Germline CDR1 LNHDA, CDR2 SQIVND (reference sequence). This clone is a singleton in its sample.

Sequencing was done on a sample of peripheral blood. This chain joins TRBV19 and TRBJ1-2, with 7 bases aligning to TRBD1. This sequence was found in a human donor in a cohort sampled during active COVID-19. The CDR3 region has the DNA TGTGCCACCAGGGACAGTCCCTCCTATGGCTACACCTTC. Its protein product is CATRDSPSYGYTF.